The 27 T cell receptor beta chains below come from one sample, sequenced in a study of blood T cell repertoires in COVID-19. Data came from immunoSEQ multiplex PCR; TCRdb stores just in-frame clones and leaves some out. The data show 250,000 to 300,000 clones, with approximately 86% seen just once and roughly 0.8% held by the top ten. The material sequenced was peripheral blood. Receptors were obtained from a woman in her twenties or thirties with acute or convalescent COVID-19.

The J gene is TRBJ1-6, the V gene TRBV25-1; 7 bases match TRBD1. This CDR3 spans 15 amino acids. Trimming took 4 bases from V and 8 from J; bases not matched to a gene: 8. The germline V gene has CDR1 MGHDK and CDR2 SYGVNS. The CDR3: CASSAAADRYSPLHF. The CDR3 nucleotides read TGTGCCAGCAGTGCTGCCGCGGACAGGTATTCACCCCTCCACTTT.

The chain recombines TRBV4-1 with TRBJ2-7, with D maybe TRBD2 (6 bases). V lost 0 bases and J lost 6, with 18 bases in between. This CDR3 is 16 amino acids long. CDR1 and CDR2 (germline): MGHRA, YSYEKL. CDR3 in DNA: TGCGCCAGCAGCCAAGATGTGCGGGACGCCTGGGGCGAGCAGTACTTC. Residues: CASSQDVRDAWGEQYF.

The chain couples TRBV15 to TRBJ1-2; a possible D gene is TRBD1 (5 bases). From germline, CDR1 is LNHNV and CDR2 YYDKDF (reference sequence). This CDR3 spans 15 amino acids. V was clipped by 4 bases and J by 8 bases, with 20 bases between them. The CDR3 nucleotides are TGTGCCACCAGCAATGGCGTGGGGCGCCTAGGGGGCTACACCTTC. Translated, it gives CATSNGVGRLGGYTF.

The genes are TRBV24-1 and TRBJ1-2, with 8 bases aligning to TRBD1. V lost 4 bases and J lost 7; bases outside the gene matches: 16. Looked up from germline, CDR1 is KGHDR and CDR2 is SFDVKD. The CDR3 is made up of 17 amino acids. CDR3: CATSERTTATGVSGYTF. The CDR3 DNA reads as TGTGCCACCAGTGAACGGACAACGGCGACAGGGGTGAGTGGCTACACCTTC.

The chain is built from TRBV7-6 and TRBJ2-3; TRBD1 agrees at 9 bases. V gave up 6 bases and J gave up 3 bases; unmatched junction bases: 4. Germline loops: CDR1 SGHVS, CDR2 FNYEAQ. The CDR3 spans 14 residues. The CDR3 DNA is TGTGCCAGCAGACACGGGACAGGGACAGATACGCAGTATTTT. Protein product: CASRHGTGTDTQYF.

The chain employs TRBV7-9 and TRBJ1-1; D is ambiguous. This CDR3 spans 12 amino acids. Germline CDR1 reads SEHNR; CDR2 reads FQNEAQ (reference sequence). Trimming stripped 4 bases from V and 3 bases from J, with 6 bases between. DNA for the CDR3: TGTGCCAGCAGCTCGCGGGACACTGAAGCTTTCTTT. As protein: CASSSRDTEAFF.

CDR3 bases: TGCGCCAGCGGGGGCACAGGCCCAAGGTATTTT. Translation gives CASGGTGPRYF. This rearrangement joins TRBV4-3 to TRBJ2-3; perhaps TRBD1 as D (6 bases). Deletions cut 8 bases from V and 14 bases from J, with 17 bases between. Germline CDR1 reads LGHNA; CDR2 reads YSLEER. The CDR3 is made up of 11 amino acids.

This chain's CDR3 is CASTGLASTDTQYF. In DNA form, the CDR3 reads TGTGCCAGCACCGGACTAGCTAGCACAGATACGCAGTATTTT. J is TRBJ2-3 and V is TRBV6-5; 8 nucleotides align to TRBD2. The germline V gene has CDR1 MNHEY and CDR2 SVGAGI. The CDR3 contains 14 residues. The junction had 3 bases not matched to a gene; V was cut back by 7 bases and J by 0 bases.

The V call is TRBV3-1 (or the pseudogene TRBV3-2), the J call TRBJ2-7; 8 bases agree with TRBD1. Germline CDR1 is LGHDT and CDR2 is YNNKEL (reference sequence). J gave up 3 bases and V 5 bases, and 6 bases lay outside the gene matches. The CDR3 sequence is 14 residues long. The CDR3 sequence: CASSFETGGYEQYF. The CDR3 DNA reads as TGTGCCAGCAGCTTTGAAACAGGGGGCTACGAGCAGTACTTC.

The chain uses TRBV10-2 and TRBJ2-5; 10 positions agree with TRBD2. V dropped 5 bases and J dropped 3; count of bases not matched to a gene: 3. The CDR3 has 14 amino acids. Germline-derived CDR1 and CDR2 are WSHSY and SAAADI. The CDR3 spells CASSKLAGKETQYF. As DNA, the CDR3 is TGCGCCAGCAGTAAACTAGCGGGGAAAGAGACCCAGTACTTC.

The chain links TRBV5-6 to TRBJ1-2; a weak D match, TRBD1 (5 bases). The germline V gene encodes CDR1 SGHDT and CDR2 YYEEEE. CDR3 length: 16 amino acids. The V and J ends lost 0 bases and 0 bases respectively, with 12 bases between them. The CDR3 sequence: CASSLDQGPTNYGYTF. CDR3 bases: TGTGCCAGCAGCTTGGATCAGGGTCCAACTAACTATGGCTACACCTTC.

The chain uses TRBV20-1 and TRBJ2-7; D ambiguous. Germline-derived CDR1 and CDR2 are DFQATT and SNEGSKA (reference sequence). The length of the CDR3 is 11 residues. With 6 bases removed from V and 4 bases from J, the gap between germline ends came to 10 bases. The CDR3 DNA sequence: TGCAGTGCCGGAGTCGGGTACGAGCAGTACTTC. It encodes CSAGVGYEQYF.

The chain is built from TRBV5-6 and TRBJ2-1, with 10 bases lining up with TRBD2. The V gene's germline CDR1 is SGHDT and CDR2 YYEEEE. The CDR3 length is 16 residues. The ends lost 0 bases at V and 5 bases at J; junction bases unmatched: 5. The DNA for the CDR3 is TGTGCCAGCAGCTTGGAGAGACTAGCGGGTCACAATGAGCAGTTCTTC. Its protein is CASSLERLAGHNEQFF.

The genes are TRBV25-1 and TRBJ2-3, with TRBD1 identical over 9 bases. This CDR3 spans 14 amino acids. Looked up from germline, CDR1 is MGHDK and CDR2 is SYGVNS. The ends lost 6 bases at V and 4 bases at J; junction bases unmatched: 5. The CDR3 protein is CASRNRGLADTQYF. The CDR3 nucleotides read TGTGCCAGCAGGAACAGGGGGCTGGCAGATACGCAGTATTTT.

The CDR3 bases are TGTGCCAGCACCTGGTCGGGGAGGAACGCCTACGAGCAGTACTTC. Protein: CASTWSGRNAYEQYF. The V call is TRBV11-2, the J call TRBJ2-7; D is possibly TRBD2 (6 bases). Germline CDR1 and CDR2: SGHAT and FQNNGV. This CDR3 comprises 15 residues. The ends were cut back, 7 bases at V and 2 bases at J, with 18 bases in the middle.

This chain connects TRBV10-3 to TRBJ1-6; weak D call: TRBD1 (6 bases). V was shortened by 2 bases and J by 10 bases, with 15 bases between the two germline ends. This CDR3 has 15 residues. Looked up from germline, CDR1 is ENHRY and CDR2 is SYGVKD. The DNA for the CDR3 is TGTGCCATCAGTGAGCAGGTACAGGGCGGCTCACCCCTCCACTTT. Translating it yields CAISEQVQGGSPLHF.

V gene TRBV18 combines with J gene TRBJ2-1; TRBD2 matches 11 bases. CDR3 length: 14 amino acids. Losses at the gene ends were 4 bases for V and 5 bases for J; bases not matched to a gene: 1. The V gene's germline CDR1 is KGHSH and CDR2 LQKENI. The CDR3 loop is CASSQGLADNEQFF. In DNA, the CDR3 is TGTGCCAGCTCACAGGGACTAGCGGACAATGAGCAGTTCTTC.

The chain links TRBV5-6 to TRBJ2-7; 9 bases agree with TRBD2. Looked up from germline, CDR1 is SGHDT and CDR2 is YYEEEE. The J segment lost 5 bases and the V segment lost 1 base, leaving 4 bases of the junction unmatched. The CDR3 sequence is 14 residues long. CDR3 in amino acids: CASSLMVAGDEQYF. The CDR3, as DNA: TGTGCCAGCAGCTTGATGGTAGCGGGAGACGAGCAGTACTTC.

V is TRBV6-2 or TRBV6-3 and J is TRBJ2-7; D might be TRBD2 (6 bases). The CDR3 extends over 14 amino acids. Trimming stripped 0 bases from V and 3 bases from J, with 9 bases between. From germline, CDR1 is MNHEY and CDR2 SVGEGT. CDR3 sequence: CASSYSFGGYEQYF. In nucleotides, the CDR3 is TGTGCCAGCAGTTACTCTTTCGGGGGCTACGAGCAGTACTTC.

The chain has TRBV11-3 and TRBJ2-1; D is unresolved. The V gene lost 2 bases and the J gene lost 3 bases, with 14 bases spanning the gap. The CDR3 contains 16 residues. Germline CDR1 reads SGHNT; CDR2 reads YENEEA. CDR3 DNA: TGTGCCAGCAGCTTATATCGTGGCGGAGACTACAATGAGCAGTTCTTC. Its protein is CASSLYRGGDYNEQFF.

This chain uses TRBV6-2 or TRBV6-3 with TRBJ2-7; D is perhaps TRBD1 (7 bases). Trimming removed 6 bases from V and 5 bases from J, with 17 bases in between. The CDR3 contains 14 residues. Germline CDR1 is MNHEY and CDR2 is SVGEGT. CDR3 DNA: TGTGCCAGCAGCCCCCGACAGGGAGGCCACGAGCAGTACTTC. It yields the protein CASSPRQGGHEQYF.

The chain uses TRBV27 and TRBJ1-2; 7 bases match TRBD1. J lost 4 bases, V lost 3 bases, and 8 bases had no gene match. Germline V gene lookup returns CDR1 MNHEY and CDR2 SMNVEV (reference sequence). The CDR3 is 15 residues long. The CDR3 here is CASSLRQGVSYGYTF. CDR3 nucleotide sequence: TGTGCCAGCAGTTTGCGGCAGGGGGTTAGCTATGGCTACACCTTC.

The chain joins TRBV5-4 to TRBJ2-5; tentatively, D is TRBD1 (6 bases). V gave up 4 bases and J gave up 5 bases, with 21 bases separating them. This CDR3 is 16 amino acids long. Germline CDR1 and CDR2: SGHNT and YYREEE (reference sequence). CDR3 nucleotides: TGTGCCAGCAGCACTGGGGGCGGAGACGGCCTGGAGACCCAGTACTTC. This translates into CASSTGGGDGLETQYF.

The CDR3 nucleotides read TGTGCCAGCAGTGTCCCGCGGGGGGGACAAGAGACCCAGTACTTC. It encodes CASSVPRGGQETQYF. The rearrangement links TRBV2 to TRBJ2-5, with 9 bases lining up with TRBD2. There are 15 residues in the CDR3. The V gene end was trimmed by 4 bases and the J gene end by 2 bases; junction bases not matched to a gene: 5. The V gene's germline CDR1 is SNHLY and CDR2 FYNNEI. Based on the CDR3 plus reference TRBV2 and TRBJ2-5, the full variable domain is EPEVTQTPSHQVTQMGQEVILRCVPISNHLYFYWYRQILGQKVEFLVSFYNNEISEKSEIFDDQFSVERPDGSNFTLKIRSTKLEDSAMYFCASSVPRGGQETQYFGPGTRLLVL.

The chain carries TRBV7-2 and TRBJ1-4; D might be TRBD1 (5 bases). The CDR3 length is 16 residues. Germline V gene lookup returns CDR1 SGHTA and CDR2 FQGNSA. Trimming took off 1 base at V and 6 bases at J, with 15 bases between the two ends. The CDR3 DNA reads as TGTGCCAGCAGCTTAGAGGGGCGGGGAGGGGATGAAAAACTGTTTTTT. Translation gives CASSLEGRGGDEKLFF. Supplemented by reference TRBV7-2 and TRBJ1-4, the full variable domain reads GAGVSQSPSNKVTEKGKDVELRCDPISGHTALYWYRQSLGQGLEFLIYFQGNSAPDKSGLPSDRFSAERTGGSVSTLTIQRTQQEDSAVYLCASSLEGRGGDEKLFFGSGTQLSVL.

The gene calls are TRBV3-1 (or the pseudogene TRBV3-2) and TRBJ2-3; a weak D match, TRBD2 (6 bases). V lost 5 bases and J 0 bases, leaving 12 bases between the germline ends. Germline V lookup: CDR1 LGHDT, CDR2 YNNKEL (reference sequence). The CDR3 length is 15 residues. The CDR3 sequence is CASSSSVTSTDTQYF. The CDR3 region has the DNA TGTGCCAGCAGCTCTAGCGTGACTAGCACAGATACGCAGTATTTT.

This clone occurred a few times. This rearrangement joins TRBV6-2 or TRBV6-3 to TRBJ2-7; 8 bases are shared with TRBD1. V gave up 4 bases and J gave up 4 bases; unmatched junction bases: 9. Germline V lookup: CDR1 MNHEY, CDR2 SVGEGT. This CDR3 region has 15 residues. Here the CDR3 DNA reads TGTGCCAGCAGTTGGCCCGCTGACAGGGGTTACGAGCAGTACTTC. Translation: CASSWPADRGYEQYF.